Sequencing of this T cell receptor (beta chain) was carried out in a study of T-cell memory formation after mild COVID-19. Study summary: Clusters of TCRs were largely donor specific. Study-level findings and limits: Cross-reactive memory seemingly joined, as some responding clones were found in pre-infection memory. A second wave expanding day 15 to 37 was CD4+-biased; contracting clones were balanced.

After 5'RACE with constant-segment primers, TCR alpha and TCR beta cDNA libraries carrying sample barcodes and UMIs were obtained. TCRdb processed the 5' RACE reads anew with MiXCR; each CDR3 protein has one entry. The sample consists of 350,000 to 500,000 distinct CDR3 sequences, roughly 18% of them appearing once. CDR3 size: 16 residues. The V end lost 5 bases, the J end lost 5 bases, and 21 bases lay between the germline ends. Germline V CDR1 and CDR2: MNHEY, SVGAGI. This clonotype was seen only a few times. Its antigen is as yet unknown. The gene calls are TRBV6-5 and TRBJ2-5; the D gene could be TRBD1 or TRBD2 (5 bases each). The sequence derives from a man between 18 and 29 years old who had mild COVID-19 (a few samples of this study predate the infection). Cell type and time point are not known. Sequencing was performed on PBMCs or a T cell subset sorted from them (not recorded which). The CDR3: CASSPIPGPLGETQYF. CDR3 nucleotide sequence: TGTGCCAGCAGTCCCATCCCGGGACCTTTGGGGGAGACCCAGTACTTC.